This TCR beta chain was sequenced for a study of T cells after yellow fever vaccination. At the level of the study: Preparation of fractions with low cell numbers was performed using SMART-Seq v4 Ultra Low Input. Overall study findings and caveats: Most clones from primary vaccination resurfaced after the booster (around 97% CD4, over 75% CD8).

This clonotype was detected many times. No antigen is known for it. A process of 5'RACE template switching, which added a universal primer site and UMIs, was used to make TCR cDNA. Each CDR3 protein gets one entry after TCRdb re-called the 5' RACE reads with MiXCR. The sample has about 29,000 distinct CDR3 sequences, around 5% seen once. V lost 4 bases, J lost 5 bases, and 4 bases stayed unmatched. The CDR3 loop spans 13 amino acids. The chain is built from TRBV12-3 or TRBV12-4 and TRBJ2-5; 7 bases align to TRBD1. The sample in question was CD8+ T cells sorted from PBMCs, obtained 10 days after the yellow fever booster vaccination. This receptor was identified in a man aged 30 to 45 who received the YFV17D yellow fever vaccine. The CDR3: CASSSGTVETQYF. The CDR3 DNA reads TGTGCCAGCAGTTCCGGGACAGTCGAGACCCAGTACTTC.